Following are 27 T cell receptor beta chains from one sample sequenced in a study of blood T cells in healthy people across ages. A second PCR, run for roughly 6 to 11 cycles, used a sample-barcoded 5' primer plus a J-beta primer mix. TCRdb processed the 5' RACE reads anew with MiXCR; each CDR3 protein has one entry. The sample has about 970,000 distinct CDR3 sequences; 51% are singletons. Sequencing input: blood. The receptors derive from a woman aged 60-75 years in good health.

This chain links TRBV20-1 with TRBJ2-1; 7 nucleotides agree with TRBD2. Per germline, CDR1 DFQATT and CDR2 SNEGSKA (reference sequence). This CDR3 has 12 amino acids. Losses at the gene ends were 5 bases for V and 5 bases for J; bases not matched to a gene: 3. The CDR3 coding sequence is TGCAGTGCTGCCGGGACTAACAATGAGCAGTTCTTC. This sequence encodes CSAAGTNNEQFF.

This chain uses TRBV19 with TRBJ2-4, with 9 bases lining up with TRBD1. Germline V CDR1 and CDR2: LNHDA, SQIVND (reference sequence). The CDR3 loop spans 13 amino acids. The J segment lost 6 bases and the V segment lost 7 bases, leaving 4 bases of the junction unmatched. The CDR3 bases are TGTGCCAGTACCAGACAGGGGGGAAACATTCAGTACTTC. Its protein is CASTRQGGNIQYF.

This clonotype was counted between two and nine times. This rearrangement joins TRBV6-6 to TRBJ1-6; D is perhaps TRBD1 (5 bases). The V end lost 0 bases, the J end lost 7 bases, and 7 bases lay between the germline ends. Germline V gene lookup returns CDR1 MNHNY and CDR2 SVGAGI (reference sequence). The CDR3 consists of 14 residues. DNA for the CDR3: TGTGCCAGCAGTTACTCGGGACGAAATTCACCCCTCCACTTT. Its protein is CASSYSGRNSPLHF.

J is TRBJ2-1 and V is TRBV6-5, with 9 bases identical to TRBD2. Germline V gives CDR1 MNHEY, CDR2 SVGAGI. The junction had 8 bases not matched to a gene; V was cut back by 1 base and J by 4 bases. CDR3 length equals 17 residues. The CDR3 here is CASSYYPLAGKYNEQFF. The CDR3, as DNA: TGTGCCAGCAGTTACTACCCCCTAGCGGGAAAATACAATGAGCAGTTCTTC.

CDR3 residues: CASSPTPQRMLGEKLFF. The CDR3 DNA reads as TGTGCCAGCAGCCCAACACCCCAACGGATGCTCGGTGAAAAACTGTTTTTT. The chain couples TRBV7-2 to TRBJ1-4; no firm D call. The germline gives CDR1 SGHTA, CDR2 FQGNSA. V was trimmed by 5 bases and J by 7 bases, leaving 23 bases between them. The CDR3 length is 17 residues.

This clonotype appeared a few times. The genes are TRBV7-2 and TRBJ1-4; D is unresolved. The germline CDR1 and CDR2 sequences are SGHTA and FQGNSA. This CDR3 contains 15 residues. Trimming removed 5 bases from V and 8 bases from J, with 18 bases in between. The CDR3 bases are TGTGCCAGCAGCCAACTTCGGTCGCCGTCGGAAAAACTGTTTTTT. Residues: CASSQLRSPSEKLFF.

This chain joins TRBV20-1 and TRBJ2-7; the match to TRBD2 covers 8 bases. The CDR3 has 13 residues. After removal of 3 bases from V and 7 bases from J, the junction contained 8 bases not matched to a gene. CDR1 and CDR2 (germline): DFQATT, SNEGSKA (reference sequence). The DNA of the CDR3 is TGCAGTGCTAGCGGGAGGGTCCACAATGAGCAGTACTTC. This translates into CSASGRVHNEQYF.

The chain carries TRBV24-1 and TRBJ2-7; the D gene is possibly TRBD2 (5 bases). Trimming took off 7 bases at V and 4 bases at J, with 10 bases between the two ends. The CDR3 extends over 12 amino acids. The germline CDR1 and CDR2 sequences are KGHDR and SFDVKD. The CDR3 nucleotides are TGTGCCACCAGAGGACTGGGATACGAGCAGTACTTC. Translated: CATRGLGYEQYF.

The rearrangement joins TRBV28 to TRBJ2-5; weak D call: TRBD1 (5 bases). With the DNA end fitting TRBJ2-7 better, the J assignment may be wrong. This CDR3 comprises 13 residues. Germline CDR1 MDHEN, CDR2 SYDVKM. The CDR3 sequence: CASSRTRPYEQYF. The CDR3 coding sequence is TGTGCCAGCAGCCGGACAAGACCCTACGAGCAGTACTTC.

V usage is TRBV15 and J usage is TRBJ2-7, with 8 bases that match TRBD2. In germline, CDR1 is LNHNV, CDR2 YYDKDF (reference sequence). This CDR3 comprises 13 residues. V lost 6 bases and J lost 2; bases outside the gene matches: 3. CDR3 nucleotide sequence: TGTGCCACCAGAAGTAGCGGGGCCTACGAGCAGTACTTC. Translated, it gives CATRSSGAYEQYF.

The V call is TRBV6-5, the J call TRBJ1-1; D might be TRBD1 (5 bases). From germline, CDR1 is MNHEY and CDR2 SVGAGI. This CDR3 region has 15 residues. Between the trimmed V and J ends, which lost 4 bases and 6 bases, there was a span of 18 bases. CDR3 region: CASSFETAAGAEAFF. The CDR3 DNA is TGTGCCAGCAGTTTCGAGACAGCGGCCGGGGCTGAAGCTTTCTTT.

CDR3 coding DNA: TGCAGCATATCCGGGACAGGGGTTTACAATGAGCAGTTCTTC. It yields the protein CSISGTGVYNEQFF. V gene TRBV29-1 combines with J gene TRBJ2-1; TRBD1 aligns across 10 bases. The CDR3 contains 14 residues. The germline V gene encodes CDR1 SQVTM and CDR2 ANQGSEA. The V and J ends lost 8 bases and 4 bases, in that order; junction bases with no gene match: 8.

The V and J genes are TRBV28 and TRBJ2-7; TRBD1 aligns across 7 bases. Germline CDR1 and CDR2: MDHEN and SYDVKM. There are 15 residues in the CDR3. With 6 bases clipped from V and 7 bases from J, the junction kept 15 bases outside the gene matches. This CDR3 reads CASRHDQTGLNEQYF. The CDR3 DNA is TGTGCCAGCAGACATGATCAGACAGGGCTCAATGAGCAGTACTTC.

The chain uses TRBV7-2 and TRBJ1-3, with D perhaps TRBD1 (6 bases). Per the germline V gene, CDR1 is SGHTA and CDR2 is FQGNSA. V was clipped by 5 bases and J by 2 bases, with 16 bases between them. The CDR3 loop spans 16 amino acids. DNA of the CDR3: TGTGCCAGCAGCAATAACCCAGGGGTCCCTGGAAACACCATATATTTT. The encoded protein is CASSNNPGVPGNTIYF. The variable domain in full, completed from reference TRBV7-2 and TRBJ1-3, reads GAGVSQSPSNKVTEKGKDVELRCDPISGHTALYWYRQSLGQGLEFLIYFQGNSAPDKSGLPSDRFSAERTGGSVSTLTIQRTQQEDSAVYLCASSNNPGVPGNTIYFGEGSWLTVV.

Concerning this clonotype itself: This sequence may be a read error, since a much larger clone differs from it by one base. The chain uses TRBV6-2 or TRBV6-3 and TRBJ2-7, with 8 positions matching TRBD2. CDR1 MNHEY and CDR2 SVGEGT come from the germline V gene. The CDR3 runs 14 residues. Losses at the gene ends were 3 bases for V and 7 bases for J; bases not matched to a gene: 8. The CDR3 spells CASSYLSGSNEQYF. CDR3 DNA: TGTGCCAGCAGTTATCTCAGCGGGAGTAATGAGCAGTACTTC.

CDR3 nucleotides: TGCAGCGCGGGGGACGAAAACATTCAGTACTTC. This encodes CSAGDENIQYF. The rearrangement uses TRBV29-1 and TRBJ2-4, with D possibly matching TRBD2 (6 bases). V lost 7 bases, J lost 5 bases, and 9 bases lay in between. In germline, CDR1 is SQVTM, CDR2 ANQGSEA. The CDR3 runs 11 residues. Using reference TRBV29-1 and TRBJ2-4 for the parts outside the CDR3, the full variable domain is SAVISQKPSRDICQRGTSLTIQCQVDSQVTMMFWYRQQPGQSLTLIATANQGSEATYESGFVIDKFPISRPNLTFSTLTVSNMSPEDSSIYLCSAGDENIQYFGAGTRLSVL.

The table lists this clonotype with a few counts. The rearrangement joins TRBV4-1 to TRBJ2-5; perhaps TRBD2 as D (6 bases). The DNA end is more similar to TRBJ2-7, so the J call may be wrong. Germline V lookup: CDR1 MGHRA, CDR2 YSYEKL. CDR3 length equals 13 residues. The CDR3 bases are TGCGCCAGCAGAGGAGGGGAAAATTACGAGCAGTACTTC. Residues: CASRGGENYEQYF.

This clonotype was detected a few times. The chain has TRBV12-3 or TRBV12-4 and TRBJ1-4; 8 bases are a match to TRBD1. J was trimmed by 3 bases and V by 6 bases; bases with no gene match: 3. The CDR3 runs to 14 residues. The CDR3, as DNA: TGTGCCAGCAGACCAGGGGGCTCTAATGAAAAACTGTTTTTT. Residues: CASRPGGSNEKLFF.

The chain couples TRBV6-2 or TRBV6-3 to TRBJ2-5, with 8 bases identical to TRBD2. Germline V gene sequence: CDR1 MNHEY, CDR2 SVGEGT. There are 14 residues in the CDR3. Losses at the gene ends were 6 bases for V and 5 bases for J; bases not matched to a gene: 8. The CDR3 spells CASRSGGPGETQYF. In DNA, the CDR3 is TGTGCCAGCAGGTCGGGAGGGCCGGGGGAGACCCAGTACTTC.

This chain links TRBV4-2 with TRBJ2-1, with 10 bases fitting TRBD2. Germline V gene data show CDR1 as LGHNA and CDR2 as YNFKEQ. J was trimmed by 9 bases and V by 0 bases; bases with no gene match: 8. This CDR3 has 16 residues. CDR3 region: CASSQELGLAGAEQFF. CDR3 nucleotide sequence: TGTGCCAGCAGCCAAGAGCTTGGGCTAGCGGGAGCTGAGCAGTTCTTC.

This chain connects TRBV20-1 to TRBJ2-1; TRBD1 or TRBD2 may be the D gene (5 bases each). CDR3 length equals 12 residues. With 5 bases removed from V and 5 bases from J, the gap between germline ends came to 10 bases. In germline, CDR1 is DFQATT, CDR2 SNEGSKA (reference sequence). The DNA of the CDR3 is TGCAGTGCTCCGGGGCAGCACAATGAGCAGTTCTTC. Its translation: CSAPGQHNEQFF.

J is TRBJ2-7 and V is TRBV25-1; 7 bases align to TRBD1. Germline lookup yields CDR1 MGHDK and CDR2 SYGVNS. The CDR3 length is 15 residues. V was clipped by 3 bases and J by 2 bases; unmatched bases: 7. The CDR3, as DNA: TGTGCCAGCAGTGATTCGACAGGGTCGACCTACGAGCAGTACTTC. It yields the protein CASSDSTGSTYEQYF.

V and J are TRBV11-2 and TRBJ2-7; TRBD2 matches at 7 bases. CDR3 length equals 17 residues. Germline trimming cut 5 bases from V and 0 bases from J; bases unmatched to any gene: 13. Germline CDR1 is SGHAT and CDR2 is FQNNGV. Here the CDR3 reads CASSPTLSGANSYEQYF. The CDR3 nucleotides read TGTGCCAGCAGCCCGACCCTGAGCGGGGCCAACTCCTACGAGCAGTACTTC.

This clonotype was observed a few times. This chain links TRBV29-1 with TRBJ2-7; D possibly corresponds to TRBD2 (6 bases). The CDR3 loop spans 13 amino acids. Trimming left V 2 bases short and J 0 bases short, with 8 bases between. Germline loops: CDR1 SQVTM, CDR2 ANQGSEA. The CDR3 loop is CSVESGSSYEQYF. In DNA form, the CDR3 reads TGCAGCGTTGAATCCGGGAGCTCCTACGAGCAGTACTTC.

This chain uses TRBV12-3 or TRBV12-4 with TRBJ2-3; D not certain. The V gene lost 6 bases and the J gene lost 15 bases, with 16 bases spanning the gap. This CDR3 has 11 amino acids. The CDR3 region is CASRGTDMQYF. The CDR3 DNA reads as TGTGCCAGCAGGGGCACAGATATGCAATATTTT.

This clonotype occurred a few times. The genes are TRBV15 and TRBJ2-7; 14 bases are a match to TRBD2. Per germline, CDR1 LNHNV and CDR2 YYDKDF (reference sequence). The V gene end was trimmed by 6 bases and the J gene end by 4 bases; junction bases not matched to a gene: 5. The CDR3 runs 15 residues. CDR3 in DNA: TGTGCCACCAGAGCCGGGACTAGCGGGAGATACGAGCAGTACTTC. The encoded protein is CATRAGTSGRYEQYF.

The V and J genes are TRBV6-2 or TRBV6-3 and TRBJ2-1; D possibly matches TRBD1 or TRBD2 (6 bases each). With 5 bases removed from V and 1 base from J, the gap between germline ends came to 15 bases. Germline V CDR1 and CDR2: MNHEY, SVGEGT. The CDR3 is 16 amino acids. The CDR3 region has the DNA TGTGCCAGCAGTGACGGAGGGGGAGCTTCCTACAATGAGCAGTTCTTC. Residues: CASSDGGGASYNEQFF.